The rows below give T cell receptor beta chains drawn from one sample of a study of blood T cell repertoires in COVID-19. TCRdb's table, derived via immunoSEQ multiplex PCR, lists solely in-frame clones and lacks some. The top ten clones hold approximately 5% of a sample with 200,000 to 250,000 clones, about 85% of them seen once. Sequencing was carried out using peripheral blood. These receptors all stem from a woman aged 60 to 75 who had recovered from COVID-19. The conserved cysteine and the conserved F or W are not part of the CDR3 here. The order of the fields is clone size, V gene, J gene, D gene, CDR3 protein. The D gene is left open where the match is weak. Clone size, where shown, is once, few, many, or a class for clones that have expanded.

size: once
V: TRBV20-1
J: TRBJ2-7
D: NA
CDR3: SARAGYEQY

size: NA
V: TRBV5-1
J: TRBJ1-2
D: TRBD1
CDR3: ASSDGTGVGYT

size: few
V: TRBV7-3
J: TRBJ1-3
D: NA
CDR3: ASSLRSGITGNTIY

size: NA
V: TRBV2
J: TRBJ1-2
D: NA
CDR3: ASNGRGTST

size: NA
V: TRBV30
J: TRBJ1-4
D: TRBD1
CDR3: AWSVRADRGLHREKLF

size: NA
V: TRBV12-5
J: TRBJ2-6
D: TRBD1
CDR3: ASGFWDSPVSGANVLT

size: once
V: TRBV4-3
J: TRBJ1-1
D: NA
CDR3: ASSKDRGNTEAF

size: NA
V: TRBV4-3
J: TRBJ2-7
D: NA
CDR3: ASSRVLGTYEQY

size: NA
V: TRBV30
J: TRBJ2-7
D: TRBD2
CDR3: AWSVGLAGAYEQY

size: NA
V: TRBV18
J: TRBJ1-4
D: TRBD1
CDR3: ASSAGTGEEKLF

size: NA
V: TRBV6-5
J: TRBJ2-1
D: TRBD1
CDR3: ATRSGQNSYNEQF

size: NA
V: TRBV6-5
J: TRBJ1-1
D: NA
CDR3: ASSFQGRPGTEAF

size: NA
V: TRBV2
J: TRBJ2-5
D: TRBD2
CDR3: ASSDPPTSGGPQETQY

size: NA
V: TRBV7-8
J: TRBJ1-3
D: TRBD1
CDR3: ASSLDRMIGNTIY

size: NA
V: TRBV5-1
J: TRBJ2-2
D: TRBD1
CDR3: ASRGQDAGELF

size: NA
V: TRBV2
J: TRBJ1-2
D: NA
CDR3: ASRNELQAYGYT